This is a list of T cell receptor beta chains from one sample in a study of cytomegalovirus exposure and HLA in healthy donors. The method was immunoSEQ multiplex PCR; TCRdb's version includes in-frame clones alone and lacks a portion of them. The table has roughly 160,000 clones, approximately 84% seen once. Sequenced sample: PBMCs. These receptors all come from a man aged 25-45 years in good health and CMV-seropositive. Both conserved end residues are part of each CDR3. Each record gives: clone size, J gene, D gene, V gene, CDR3 protein, CDR3 DNA. The D gene is left open where the match is weak. Clone sizes are given selectively: once, few, many, or a class where the clone is expanded.

clone size: few; J gene: TRBJ2-1; D gene: -; V gene: TRBV5-1; CDR3 protein: CASRIRDLTPEQFF; CDR3 DNA: TGCGCCAGCAGGATCCGGGACTTAACCCCTGAGCAGTTCTTC
clone size: -; J gene: TRBJ1-1; D gene: -; V gene: TRBV18; CDR3 protein: CASSPDSTNTEAFF; CDR3 DNA: TGTGCCAGCTCACCCGACAGTACGAACACTGAAGCTTTCTTT
clone size: -; J gene: TRBJ2-1; D gene: TRBD2; V gene: TRBV11-3; CDR3 protein: CASSPPPLLAWAYNEQFF; CDR3 DNA: TGTGCCAGCAGCCCCCCTCCCCTACTAGCGTGGGCCTACAATGAGCAGTTCTTC
clone size: -; J gene: TRBJ1-2; D gene: -; V gene: TRBV7-2; CDR3 protein: CASSFDGNYGYTF; CDR3 DNA: TGTGCCAGCAGCTTCGACGGGAACTATGGCTACACCTTC
clone size: -; J gene: TRBJ1-2; D gene: -; V gene: TRBV7-8; CDR3 protein: CASSLTVYYGYTF; CDR3 DNA: TGTGCCAGCAGCTTAACAGTCTATTATGGCTACACCTTC
clone size: -; J gene: TRBJ2-7; D gene: TRBD1; V gene: TRBV7-2; CDR3 protein: CASSLLRTGLSYEQYF; CDR3 DNA: TGTGCCAGCAGCTTACTGCGGACAGGATTGTCCTACGAGCAGTACTTC
clone size: -; J gene: TRBJ2-2; D gene: TRBD2; V gene: TRBV4-2; CDR3 protein: CASSQELSGSATGELFF; CDR3 DNA: TGTGCCAGCAGCCAAGAGTTGAGCGGGAGCGCCACCGGGGAGCTGTTTTTT
clone size: -; J gene: TRBJ1-1; D gene: -; V gene: TRBV13; CDR3 protein: CASMAGMNTEAFF; CDR3 DNA: TGTGCCAGCATGGCAGGCATGAACACTGAAGCTTTCTTT
clone size: -; J gene: TRBJ2-2; D gene: TRBD1; V gene: TRBV7-2; CDR3 protein: CASSAGTGLSGELFF; CDR3 DNA: TGTGCCAGCAGCGCCGGGACAGGGCTCTCCGGGGAGCTGTTTTTT
clone size: -; J gene: TRBJ2-7; D gene: TRBD2; V gene: TRBV18; CDR3 protein: CASSPRTSGSFREQYF; CDR3 DNA: TGTGCCAGCTCACCTAGGACTAGCGGAAGTTTTAGGGAGCAGTACTTC
clone size: -; J gene: TRBJ2-1; D gene: TRBD1; V gene: TRBV5-6; CDR3 protein: CASSSLDRDYNEQFF; CDR3 DNA: TGTGCCAGCAGCTCGTTAGACAGGGACTACAATGAGCAGTTCTTC
clone size: -; J gene: TRBJ2-1; D gene: TRBD2; V gene: TRBV7-9; CDR3 protein: CSSSSGLAGSSYNEQFF; CDR3 DNA: TGTTCCAGCAGCTCCGGGTTAGCGGGAAGCTCCTACAATGAGCAGTTCTTC
clone size: -; J gene: TRBJ2-1; D gene: -; V gene: TRBV11-2; CDR3 protein: CASSLERYNEQFF; CDR3 DNA: TGTGCCAGCAGCTTAGAGCGGTACAATGAGCAGTTCTTC
clone size: -; J gene: TRBJ1-2; D gene: -; V gene: TRBV5-1; CDR3 protein: CASSSNADSHVYYGYTF; CDR3 DNA: TGCGCCAGCAGCTCCAACGCAGACAGTCATGTTTACTATGGCTACACCTTC
clone size: -; J gene: TRBJ2-1; D gene: -; V gene: TRBV29-1; CDR3 protein: CSVITGMNEQFF; CDR3 DNA: TGCAGCGTTATAACAGGGATGAATGAGCAGTTCTTC
clone size: -; J gene: TRBJ1-4; D gene: -; V gene: TRBV5-1; CDR3 protein: CASSWVGQGPNEKLFF; CDR3 DNA: TGCGCCAGCAGCTGGGTCGGCCAGGGTCCTAATGAAAAACTGTTTTTT
clone size: -; J gene: TRBJ1-1; D gene: -; V gene: TRBV19; CDR3 protein: CASSPQGRVNTEAFF; CDR3 DNA: TGTGCCAGTAGTCCCCAGGGCAGGGTGAACACTGAAGCTTTCTTT
clone size: -; J gene: TRBJ2-7; D gene: TRBD2; V gene: TRBV27; CDR3 protein: CASSPLRTSGRNEQYF; CDR3 DNA: TGTGCCAGCAGTCCCCTCCGGACTAGCGGGAGAAACGAGCAGTACTTC
clone size: -; J gene: TRBJ2-7; D gene: TRBD2; V gene: TRBV11-2; CDR3 protein: CASSLGVAGGYEQYF; CDR3 DNA: TGTGCCAGCAGCTTAGGTGTAGCGGGAGGCTACGAGCAGTACTTC
clone size: -; J gene: TRBJ1-1; D gene: -; V gene: TRBV18; CDR3 protein: CASSPAGIGSEAFF; CDR3 DNA: TGTGCCAGCTCACCAGCAGGGATCGGGTCTGAAGCTTTCTTT
clone size: -; J gene: TRBJ2-1; D gene: TRBD2; V gene: TRBV7-9; CDR3 protein: CASSLPLTSGRLNEQFF; CDR3 DNA: TGTGCCAGCAGCTTACCGCTCACTAGCGGGAGACTAAACGAGCAGTTCTTC
clone size: -; J gene: TRBJ2-1; D gene: TRBD2; V gene: TRBV6-4; CDR3 protein: CASSDSGLATDEQFF; CDR3 DNA: TGTGCCAGCAGTGACTCGGGACTAGCTACCGATGAGCAGTTCTTC
clone size: -; J gene: TRBJ2-3; D gene: -; V gene: TRBV2; CDR3 protein: CASSESAGSRRVYF; CDR3 DNA: TGTGCCAGCAGTGAATCGGCGGGATCAAGGCGGGTGTATTTT
clone size: -; J gene: TRBJ1-6; D gene: TRBD1; V gene: TRBV6-6; CDR3 protein: CAISQGQSLPLHF; CDR3 DNA: TGTGCCATTTCCCAGGGACAGAGCCTACCCCTCCACTTT
clone size: -; J gene: TRBJ2-5; D gene: -; V gene: TRBV29-1; CDR3 protein: CSGGGGAGETQYF; CDR3 DNA: TGCAGCGGGGGTGGGGGGGCTGGAGAGACCCAGTACTTC
clone size: -; J gene: TRBJ1-2; D gene: TRBD1; V gene: TRBV5-6; CDR3 protein: CASSFFQGAGYGYTF; CDR3 DNA: TGTGCCAGCAGCTTTTTCCAGGGGGCGGGCTATGGCTACACCTTC
clone size: -; J gene: TRBJ2-3; D gene: -; V gene: TRBV7-2; CDR3 protein: CASSLGDFDADTQYF; CDR3 DNA: TGTGCCAGCAGCTTAGGGGACTTTGATGCAGATACGCAGTATTTT
clone size: -; J gene: TRBJ1-4; D gene: -; V gene: TRBV9; CDR3 protein: CASSVREAGKLFF; CDR3 DNA: TGTGCCAGCAGCGTGAGGGAAGCAGGAAAACTGTTTTTT
clone size: few; J gene: TRBJ2-7; D gene: -; V gene: TRBV2; CDR3 protein: CASNNHEQYF; CDR3 DNA: TGTGCCAGCAACAACCACGAGCAGTACTTC
clone size: -; J gene: TRBJ2-1; D gene: -; V gene: TRBV9; CDR3 protein: CASSHYNEQFF; CDR3 DNA: TGTGCCAGCAGCCACTACAATGAGCAGTTCTTC
clone size: -; J gene: TRBJ1-5; D gene: -; V gene: TRBV19; CDR3 protein: CASSIFGRGASNQPQHF; CDR3 DNA: TGTGCCAGTAGTATTTTCGGACGGGGGGCCAGCAATCAGCCCCAGCATTTT
clone size: -; J gene: TRBJ1-1; D gene: TRBD1; V gene: TRBV7-6; CDR3 protein: CASSLDRGRMNTEAFF; CDR3 DNA: TGTGCCAGCAGCTTAGACAGGGGCCGAATGAACACTGAAGCTTTCTTT
clone size: -; J gene: TRBJ1-1; D gene: TRBD1; V gene: TRBV19; CDR3 protein: CASQGNGQGFAEAFF; CDR3 DNA: TGTGCCAGTCAAGGGAACGGACAGGGCTTCGCTGAAGCTTTCTTT
clone size: -; J gene: TRBJ1-4; D gene: -; V gene: TRBV7-9; CDR3 protein: CASSLGSAGDEKLFF; CDR3 DNA: TGTGCCAGCAGCTTAGGTTCGGCAGGGGATGAAAAACTGTTTTTT
clone size: -; J gene: TRBJ1-1; D gene: TRBD1; V gene: TRBV25-1; CDR3 protein: CASSSYRGGFGTEAFF; CDR3 DNA: TGTGCCAGCAGTTCATACAGGGGCGGTTTCGGGACTGAAGCTTTCTTT
clone size: -; J gene: TRBJ1-1; D gene: TRBD1; V gene: TRBV7-2; CDR3 protein: CASSQQGRSSEAFF; CDR3 DNA: TGTGCCAGCAGCCAACAGGGGAGAAGTTCCGAAGCTTTCTTT
clone size: -; J gene: TRBJ1-2; D gene: -; V gene: TRBV2; CDR3 protein: CASSDLVPGLYGYTF; CDR3 DNA: TGTGCCAGCAGTGATCTAGTTCCCGGCCTCTATGGCTACACCTTC
clone size: once; J gene: TRBJ1-1; D gene: -; V gene: TRBV11-3; CDR3 protein: CAIRTRGQPNTEAFF; CDR3 DNA: TGTGCCATCCGAACTCGGGGACAACCTAACACTGAAGCTTTCTTT
clone size: -; J gene: TRBJ1-1; D gene: TRBD1; V gene: TRBV18; CDR3 protein: CASSFTRDRGTEAFF; CDR3 DNA: TGTGCCAGCTCATTCACTCGGGACAGGGGCACTGAAGCTTTCTTT
clone size: once; J gene: TRBJ2-1; D gene: -; V gene: TRBV29-1; CDR3 protein: CSAGGVGNEQFF; CDR3 DNA: TGCAGCGCTGGCGGGGTGGGCAATGAGCAGTTCTTC
clone size: -; J gene: TRBJ2-2; D gene: -; V gene: TRBV7-9; CDR3 protein: CASSSGVGELFF; CDR3 DNA: TGTGCCAGCAGCTCGGGAGTCGGGGAGCTGTTTTTT
clone size: -; J gene: TRBJ2-3; D gene: -; V gene: TRBV6-6; CDR3 protein: CASKNGGPGADTQYF; CDR3 DNA: TGTGCCAGCAAAAACGGAGGGCCAGGAGCCGATACGCAGTATTTT
clone size: -; J gene: TRBJ2-1; D gene: -; V gene: TRBV30; CDR3 protein: CAWSAGTSHNNEQFF; CDR3 DNA: TGTGCCTGGAGTGCCGGGACTTCACACAACAATGAGCAGTTCTTC
clone size: -; J gene: TRBJ1-2; D gene: -; V gene: TRBV7-9; CDR3 protein: CASSATRAGSIKANYGYTF; CDR3 DNA: TGTGCCAGCAGTGCTACCCGGGCGGGTAGCATTAAAGCTAACTATGGCTACACCTTC
clone size: -; J gene: TRBJ2-1; D gene: -; V gene: TRBV6-5; CDR3 protein: CASSYSGGVPYNEQFF; CDR3 DNA: TGTGCCAGCAGTTACTCCGGCGGGGTCCCCTACAATGAGCAGTTCTTC
clone size: -; J gene: TRBJ2-5; D gene: -; V gene: TRBV20-1; CDR3 protein: CSARGRETQYF; CDR3 DNA: TGCAGTGCCCGGGGTCGAGAGACCCAGTACTTC
clone size: -; J gene: TRBJ1-2; D gene: -; V gene: TRBV5-4; CDR3 protein: CASSGSRGSTF; CDR3 DNA: TGTGCCAGCAGCGGATCGCGGGGTTCCACCTTC
clone size: -; J gene: TRBJ2-1; D gene: TRBD2; V gene: TRBV4-2; CDR3 protein: CASSQFSAGEGNNEQFF; CDR3 DNA: TGTGCCAGCAGCCAATTTAGCGCGGGAGAGGGTAACAATGAGCAGTTCTTC
clone size: -; J gene: TRBJ2-5; D gene: -; V gene: TRBV19; CDR3 protein: CASRAGETQYF; CDR3 DNA: TGTGCCAGTAGAGCGGGAGAGACCCAGTACTTC
clone size: -; J gene: TRBJ2-7; D gene: TRBD1; V gene: TRBV11-2; CDR3 protein: CASYPTGLSYEQYF; CDR3 DNA: TGTGCCAGCTACCCGACAGGGTTATCCTACGAGCAGTACTTC
clone size: few; J gene: TRBJ1-1; D gene: -; V gene: TRBV4-3; CDR3 protein: CASSQDAEERGTEAFF; CDR3 DNA: TGCGCCAGCAGCCAAGATGCGGAGGAAAGAGGCACTGAAGCTTTCTTT
clone size: -; J gene: TRBJ2-7; D gene: TRBD2; V gene: TRBV11-2; CDR3 protein: CASSSTSASGISYEQYF; CDR3 DNA: TGTGCCAGCAGCTCTACGTCGGCTAGCGGGATTTCCTACGAGCAGTACTTC
clone size: -; J gene: TRBJ2-2; D gene: -; V gene: TRBV18; CDR3 protein: CASSQQAGPNTGELFF; CDR3 DNA: TGTGCCAGCTCCCAGCAGGCAGGGCCCAACACCGGGGAGCTGTTTTTT
clone size: -; J gene: TRBJ1-5; D gene: TRBD1; V gene: TRBV6-6; CDR3 protein: CASRRDSYSNQPQHF; CDR3 DNA: TGTGCCAGCAGAAGGGACAGTTATAGCAATCAGCCCCAGCATTTT
clone size: -; J gene: TRBJ2-2; D gene: TRBD2; V gene: TRBV6-5; CDR3 protein: CASKREGTGELFF; CDR3 DNA: TGTGCCAGCAAGCGGGAGGGCACCGGGGAGCTGTTTTTT
clone size: once; J gene: TRBJ2-2; D gene: TRBD2; V gene: TRBV23-1; CDR3 protein: CASSPSGRSPLRFTGELFF; CDR3 DNA: TGCGCCAGCAGTCCTAGCGGGAGGAGTCCTCTCCGATTCACCGGGGAGCTGTTTTTT
clone size: many; J gene: TRBJ1-5; D gene: -; V gene: TRBV19; CDR3 protein: CASSIGVTQPQHF; CDR3 DNA: TGTGCCAGTAGTATCGGGGTTACTCAGCCCCAGCATTTT
clone size: -; J gene: TRBJ2-1; D gene: -; V gene: TRBV7-8; CDR3 protein: CASSGGRLVNEQFF; CDR3 DNA: TGTGCCAGCAGCGGGGGAAGACTAGTCAATGAGCAGTTCTTC
clone size: -; J gene: TRBJ1-2; D gene: -; V gene: TRBV5-4; CDR3 protein: CASSLAESGGYTF; CDR3 DNA: TGTGCCAGCAGCTTGGCGGAAAGCGGAGGCTACACCTTC
clone size: -; J gene: TRBJ1-1; D gene: -; V gene: TRBV5-4; CDR3 protein: CASSPSRATADTEAFF; CDR3 DNA: TGTGCCAGCAGCCCCTCGCGAGCGACGGCGGACACTGAAGCTTTCTTT